The 23 T cell receptor beta chains given below trace back to one sample, sequenced in a study of blood T cell repertoires in COVID-19. TCRdb's table, derived via immunoSEQ multiplex PCR, lists solely in-frame clones and lacks some. The sample has 350,000 to 500,000 clones, 85% to 90% seen once. The sequenced material came from peripheral blood. The receptors shown here come from a man aged 18 to 35 with COVID-19, enrolled during active disease.

The chain carries TRBV24-1 and TRBJ1-2; 7 bases are a match to TRBD1. Germline V gene data show CDR1 as KGHDR and CDR2 as SFDVKD. Trimming took 0 bases from V and 3 from J; bases not matched to a gene: 3. The CDR3 length is 15 residues. As DNA, the CDR3 is TGTGCCACCAGTGATTTGGGCAGGGGGGACTATGGCTACACCTTC. Protein product: CATSDLGRGDYGYTF.

This rearrangement joins TRBV4-1 to TRBJ2-7, with 7 bases lining up with TRBD2. Germline V gives CDR1 MGHRA, CDR2 YSYEKL. V shed 1 base and J 3 bases; nucleotides not matched to a gene: 6. The CDR3 extends over 15 amino acids. The CDR3 coding sequence is TGCGCCAGCAGCCAAGGTGCGGGAGTGGTCTACGAGCAGTACTTC. Protein product: CASSQGAGVVYEQYF.

The genes are TRBV18 and TRBJ2-1; the match to TRBD1 covers 8 bases. Trimming removed 3 bases from V and 8 bases from J; junction bases left unmatched: 9. The CDR3 consists of 15 residues. Germline CDR1 is KGHSH and CDR2 is LQKENI. The CDR3 region has the DNA TGTGCCAGCTCACCCGGACAGGGTGGGGCGGATGAGCAGTTCTTC. Protein: CASSPGQGGADEQFF.

The genes are TRBV2 and TRBJ2-3; 8 nucleotides agree with TRBD1. The length of the CDR3 is 14 residues. V gave up 6 bases and J gave up 6 bases; unmatched junction bases: 8. CDR1 is SNHLY and CDR2 is FYNNEI in the germline V gene. The CDR3 region is CASRARTGTDTQYF. The CDR3 coding sequence is TGTGCCAGCAGGGCCAGGACAGGGACCGATACGCAGTATTTT. Full variable domain (outside the CDR3, taken from reference TRBV2 and TRBJ2-3): EPEVTQTPSHQVTQMGQEVILRCVPISNHLYFYWYRQILGQKVEFLVSFYNNEISEKSEIFDDQFSVERPDGSNFTLKIRSTKLEDSAMYFCASRARTGTDTQYFGPGTRLTVL.

This clone came up once. This chain connects TRBV7-2 to TRBJ2-1; D gene uncertain. The CDR3 spans 12 residues. Germline V gene lookup returns CDR1 SGHTA and CDR2 FQGNSA. The V and J ends lost 1 base and 7 bases respectively, with 5 bases between them. The CDR3 spells CASSLVINEQFF. CDR3 in DNA: TGTGCCAGCAGCTTAGTAATTAATGAGCAGTTCTTC.

This rearrangement joins TRBV5-1 to TRBJ2-2; TRBD2 matches 8 bases. Germline CDR1 reads SGHRS; CDR2 reads YFSETQ. The CDR3 spans 15 residues. The trim removed 5 bases at V and 2 bases at J, leaving 5 bases unmatched. CDR3 residues: CASSRTSGNTGELFF. CDR3 DNA: TGCGCCAGCAGTCGTACTAGCGGTAACACCGGGGAGCTGTTTTTT.

This clone was counted between two and nine times. This chain connects TRBV28 to TRBJ2-2; 7 positions match TRBD1. Unmatched junction bases numbered 10, after V lost 5 bases and J lost 4 bases. CDR1 is MDHEN, CDR2 SYDVKM, per germline. This CDR3 contains 16 residues. CDR3 loop: CASSHNRGTGTGELFF. For the CDR3, the DNA is TGTGCCAGCAGTCACAACAGGGGTACAGGCACCGGGGAGCTGTTTTTT.

V and J are TRBV6-5 and TRBJ2-1; 11 nucleotides line up with TRBD1. V trimming: 6 bases; J trimming: 12 bases; junction bases outside the gene matches: 13. This CDR3 has 15 residues. Per germline, CDR1 MNHEY and CDR2 SVGAGI. The CDR3 DNA follows: TGTGCCAGCAGCTCCGGGACAGGGGGTACCAAGGGGCAGTTCTTC. Residues: CASSSGTGGTKGQFF.

In the case of this clone: The sample carries other DNA sequences with the same CDR3. The J gene is TRBJ1-1, the V gene TRBV5-1, with D unresolved. Trimming took off 0 bases at V and 1 base at J, with 7 bases between the two ends. CDR3 length equals 14 residues. The germline CDR1 and CDR2 sequences are SGHRS and YFSETQ. DNA for the CDR3: TGCGCCAGCAGCTTGGTACGGGAGAACACTGAAGCTTTCTTT. Translating gives CASSLVRENTEAFF.

The sample holds one count of this clone. The chain joins TRBV11-2 to TRBJ2-3; D unclear. CDR3 length equals 16 residues. Trimming left V 5 bases short and J 0 bases short, with 15 bases between. Germline values: CDR1 SGHAT, CDR2 FQNNGV. This chain's CDR3 is CASSPQTTTSTDTQYF. The CDR3 region has the DNA TGTGCCAGCAGCCCCCAGACGACGACAAGCACAGATACGCAGTATTTT.

The V gene is TRBV27, the J gene TRBJ1-1; D may be TRBD1 (5 bases). This CDR3 is built from 16 residues. Per germline, CDR1 MNHEY and CDR2 SMNVEV (reference sequence). V lost 5 bases and J 0 bases, leaving 16 bases between the germline ends. CDR3 coding DNA: TGTGCCAGCAGTGAATACGGTAGGGGATTGAACACTGAAGCTTTCTTT. It specifies CASSEYGRGLNTEAFF.

The V and J genes are TRBV5-1 and TRBJ2-7; 7 positions agree with TRBD2. This CDR3 spans 15 amino acids. The ends lost 3 bases at V and 2 bases at J; junction bases unmatched: 8. Germline V lookup: CDR1 SGHRS, CDR2 YFSETQ. This CDR3 is CASSSDSGRPYEQYF. For the CDR3, the DNA is TGCGCCAGCAGCTCCGATAGCGGGCGCCCCTACGAGCAGTACTTC. Supplemented by reference TRBV5-1 and TRBJ2-7, the full variable domain reads KAGVTQTPRYLIKTRGQQVTLSCSPISGHRSVSWYQQTPGQGLQFLFEYFSETQRNKGNFPGRFSGRQFSNSRSEMNVSTLELGDSALYLCASSSDSGRPYEQYFGPGTRLTVT.

The chain recombines TRBV6-5 with TRBJ2-2; D possibly corresponds to TRBD1 (6 bases). V was cut by 1 base and J by 2 bases, with 11 bases left in between. Germline CDR1 reads MNHEY; CDR2 reads SVGAGI. The CDR3 loop spans 16 amino acids. The CDR3 protein is CASSYFPDRNTGELFF. The CDR3 bases are TGTGCCAGCAGTTACTTTCCGGACAGAAACACCGGGGAGCTGTTTTTT.

The V and J genes are TRBV4-1 and TRBJ2-2; 8 positions match TRBD1. CDR1 and CDR2 from the germline V gene are MGHRA and YSYEKL. This CDR3 comprises 17 residues. Trimming at V came to 1 base and at J to 4 bases, leaving 8 bases not matched to a gene. The CDR3 DNA follows: TGCGCCAGCAGCCAAGCAGGGGGCTTTCGTGTCACCGGGGAGCTGTTTTTT. Translated, it gives CASSQAGGFRVTGELFF.

The gene calls are TRBV7-9 and TRBJ2-3; 8 positions match TRBD1. From germline, CDR1 is SEHNR and CDR2 FQNEAQ (reference sequence). The CDR3 sequence is 17 residues long. Unmatched junction bases numbered 11, after V lost 2 bases and J lost 4 bases. CDR3 in amino acids: CASSLHLRTGPPDTQYF. CDR3 sequence (DNA): TGTGCCAGCAGCTTACACCTACGGACAGGGCCCCCAGATACGCAGTATTTT.

The J gene is TRBJ2-3, the V gene TRBV18; the match to TRBD2 covers 7 bases. The CDR3 covers 17 residues. In germline, CDR1 is KGHSH, CDR2 LQKENI. V lost 3 bases and J lost 0; bases outside the gene matches: 9. The CDR3, as DNA: TGTGCCAGCTCACCCCAGGCAGCGGGGTACAGCACAGATACGCAGTATTTT. This codes for CASSPQAAGYSTDTQYF.

This chain links TRBV7-3 with TRBJ2-1; 13 nucleotides align to TRBD2. This CDR3 is built from 15 residues. V shed 1 base, J shed 8 bases, and the junction held 2 bases outside the gene matches. Looked up from germline, CDR1 is SGHTA and CDR2 is FQGTGA. Written as DNA, the CDR3 is TGTGCCAGCAGCTTAATTGGGACTAGCGGGGATGAGCAGTTCTTC. Translating it yields CASSLIGTSGDEQFF.

This chain joins TRBV3-1 (or the pseudogene TRBV3-2) and TRBJ2-7, with a weak D call TRBD1 (8 bases). The CDR3 covers 15 residues. Trimming took 4 bases from V and 3 from J, leaving 16 bases between them. CDR1 is LGHDT and CDR2 is YNNKEL in the germline V gene (reference sequence). CDR3 residues: CASSPTGGGFYEQYF. The CDR3 DNA reads TGTGCCAGCAGCCCTACAGGGGGAGGGTTCTACGAGCAGTACTTC.

The chain employs TRBV11-3 and TRBJ2-6; 8 bases are a match to TRBD2. The CDR3 has 19 residues. CDR1 SGHNT and CDR2 YENEEA come from the germline V gene. After removal of 6 bases from V and 0 bases from J, the junction contained 13 bases not matched to a gene. CDR3 nucleotide sequence: TGTGCCAGCAGGGGGGCGGGGGGCCGGTCCTCCTCTGGGGCCAACGTCCTGACTTTC. This encodes CASRGAGGRSSSGANVLTF.

J is TRBJ1-1 and V is TRBV19; 7 nucleotides agree with TRBD1. This CDR3 spans 17 amino acids. Trimming took 3 bases from V and 2 from J; bases not matched to a gene: 12. CDR1 is LNHDA and CDR2 is SQIVND in the germline V gene (reference sequence). The CDR3 is CASSIPGQLGTNTEAFF. CDR3 DNA sequence: TGTGCCAGTAGTATCCCGGGACAGTTAGGGACAAACACTGAAGCTTTCTTT. Based on the CDR3 plus reference TRBV19 and TRBJ1-1, the full variable domain is DGGITQSPKYLFRKEGQNVTLSCEQNLNHDAMYWYRQDPGQGLRLIYYSQIVNDFQKGDIAEGYSVSREKKESFPLTVTSAQKNPTAFYLCASSIPGQLGTNTEAFFGQGTRLTVV.

The rearrangement joins TRBV19 to TRBJ2-7; 10 bases line up with TRBD1. There are 15 residues in the CDR3. Germline-derived CDR1 and CDR2 are LNHDA and SQIVND (reference sequence). The V gene end was trimmed by 5 bases and the J gene end by 3 bases; junction bases not matched to a gene: 7. CDR3 region: CASSGGTGVIYEQYF. Written as DNA, the CDR3 is TGTGCCAGTAGTGGAGGGACAGGGGTTATCTACGAGCAGTACTTC.

This clone was seen a few times. The chain couples TRBV6-2 or TRBV6-3 to TRBJ2-2, with a tentative D call TRBD2 (5 bases). The CDR3 runs 17 residues. With 2 bases removed from V and 0 bases from J, the gap between germline ends came to 13 bases. Germline values: CDR1 MNHEY, CDR2 SVGEGT. The CDR3 DNA follows: TGTGCCAGCAGTTACACCCGGACTGGGACGAACACCGGGGAGCTGTTTTTT. Its translation: CASSYTRTGTNTGELFF.

The rearrangement joins TRBV30 to TRBJ2-2, with D tentatively TRBD2 (6 bases). The CDR3 has 13 amino acids. The germline V and J ends were trimmed by 5 bases and 3 bases, with 10 bases remaining between them. Per germline, CDR1 GTSNPN and CDR2 SVGIG (reference sequence). CDR3 sequence: CAWYSGDTGELFF. The DNA of the CDR3 is TGTGCCTGGTATAGCGGAGACACCGGGGAGCTGTTTTTT.